This entry describes one T cell receptor beta chain. The antigen is undetermined. The data were produced by immunoSEQ multiplex PCR, yet TCRdb's version contains in-frame clones alone and is incomplete. The sample lists some 97,000 clones; more than 75% were seen once. The data are from a study of graft-versus-host responses after intestinal transplantation. Broader study findings: Peak circulating GvH clone levels were associated with early post-transplant HvG declines.

The clonotype comes from a human donor who was the organ donor for an intestinal transplant. This sample comprised unstimulated CD4+ T cells sorted from spleen or lymph node cells, obtained before transplant.

The CDR3 nucleotides read TGTGCCAGTAGCTCGGGTGGACAGGGGAATGTAAGAGGCCAGCCCCAGCATTTT. It codes for CASSSGGQGNVRGQPQHF. The rearrangement links TRBV19 to TRBJ1-5; 9 nucleotides align to TRBD1. Germline V lookup: CDR1 LNHDA, CDR2 SQIVND (reference sequence). With V trimmed by 6 bases and J by 7 bases, 19 bases remained unmatched. This CDR3 is built from 18 residues.